What follows are 4 T cell receptor beta chains derived from one specimen sequenced in a study of beta chain features in type 1 diabetes. No antigens are known for them. Study-wide results and limits: For Type 1 diabetes patients, all four CD4+ subsets carried TCRB CDR3s that were moderately but significantly shorter.

TCRB transcripts that were expressed got sequenced, as all of the isolated RNA had been reverse transcribed. Profiling relied on immunoSEQ multiplex PCR, and the TCRdb table lists in-frame clones only, not all of them. The table has more than 250,000 clones, roughly 24% seen once. Specimen: naive CD4+ T cells from blood. Receptors were obtained from a woman in her 30s with type 1 diabetes.

V is TRBV4-1 and J is TRBJ2-5; 15 bases align to TRBD2. This CDR3 contains 17 residues. V gave up 3 bases and J gave up 4 bases; unmatched junction bases: 6. Germline loops: CDR1 MGHRA, CDR2 YSYEKL. In nucleotides, the CDR3 is TGCGCCAGCAGCCATTCCGGGGGACTAGCGGGGGGAGAGACCCAGTACTTC. This gives the protein CASSHSGGLAGGETQYF.

J is TRBJ2-7 and V is TRBV18, with 8 bases that match TRBD1. The germline CDR1 and CDR2 sequences are KGHSH and LQKENI. CDR3 length: 17 residues. J lost 3 bases, V lost 1 base, and 11 bases had no gene match. As DNA, the CDR3 is TGTGCCAGCTCACCACAGGCCGGGACAGGCTGGGACTACGAGCAGTACTTC. Protein sequence: CASSPQAGTGWDYEQYF.

This clone was recorded only once. The rearrangement uses TRBV30 and TRBJ2-6; D gene ambiguous. With 2 bases removed from V and 0 bases from J, the gap between germline ends came to 8 bases. CDR3 length: 15 amino acids. Germline CDR1 is GTSNPN and CDR2 is SVGIG (reference sequence). CDR3: CAWSWPHSGANVLTF. The CDR3 bases are TGTGCCTGGAGTTGGCCCCACTCTGGGGCCAACGTCCTGACTTTC.

The rearrangement links TRBV4-1 to TRBJ2-1; D is perhaps TRBD2 (5 bases). Germline assignment: CDR1 MGHRA and CDR2 YSYEKL. The length of the CDR3 is 15 residues. Trimming stripped 2 bases from V and 5 bases from J, with 13 bases between. DNA for the CDR3: TGCGCCAGCAGCCAAATGAATACTAGAGACAATGAGCAGTTCTTC. Its protein product is CASSQMNTRDNEQFF.